This entry features one TCR beta chain sequence. Its matching antigen is unknown. These data originate in a study of T cell responses to AZD1222 COVID-19 vaccine. Findings of the study overall: Among spike-specific TCRs, nearly half reportedly target unmutated variant regions. A rise in Spike-specific TCR breadth and depth followed two AZD1222 doses. Across the whole spike, CD4 TCRs peaked at regions 160-218 and 743-854. Sampling captured repertoires only after the peak T cell response.

TCRdb's copy holds only in-frame clones and misses some; the assay was immunoSEQ multiplex PCR. The sample yields roughly 120,000 clones, 88% seen once. The length of the CDR3 is 16 residues. CDR1 is SGHRS and CDR2 is YFSETQ in the germline V gene. Trimming left V 4 bases short and J 1 base short, with 17 bases between. Source: peripheral blood, taken on day 0 of MenACWY control vaccination. The TCR originated in an adult in good health. The chain is built from TRBV5-1 and TRBJ1-1, with a possible D match to TRBD1 (6 bases). The CDR3 bases are TGCGCCAGCAGCACGGTACAGGGTCGAGAGAACACTGAAGCTTTCTTT. Protein product: CASSTVQGRENTEAFF.